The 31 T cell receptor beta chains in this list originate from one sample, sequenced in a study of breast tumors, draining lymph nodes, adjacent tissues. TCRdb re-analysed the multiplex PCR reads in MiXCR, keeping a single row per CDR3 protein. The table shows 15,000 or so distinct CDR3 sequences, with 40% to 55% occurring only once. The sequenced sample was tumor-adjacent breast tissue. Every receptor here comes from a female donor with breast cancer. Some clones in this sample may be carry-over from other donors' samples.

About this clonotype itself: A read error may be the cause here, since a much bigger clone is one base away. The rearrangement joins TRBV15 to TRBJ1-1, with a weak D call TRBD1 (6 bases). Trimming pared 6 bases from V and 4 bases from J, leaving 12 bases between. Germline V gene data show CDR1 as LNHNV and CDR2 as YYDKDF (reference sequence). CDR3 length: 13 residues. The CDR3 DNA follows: TGTGCCACCAGTCGAGACAGGCGCACTGAAGCTTTCTTT. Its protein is CATSRDRRTEAFF.

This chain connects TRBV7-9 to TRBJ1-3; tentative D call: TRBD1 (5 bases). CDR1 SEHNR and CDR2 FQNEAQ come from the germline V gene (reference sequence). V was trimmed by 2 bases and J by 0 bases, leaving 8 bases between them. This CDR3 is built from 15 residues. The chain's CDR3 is CASSLFTGSGNTIYF. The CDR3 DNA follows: TGTGCCAGCAGCTTATTTACAGGCTCTGGAAACACCATATATTTT.

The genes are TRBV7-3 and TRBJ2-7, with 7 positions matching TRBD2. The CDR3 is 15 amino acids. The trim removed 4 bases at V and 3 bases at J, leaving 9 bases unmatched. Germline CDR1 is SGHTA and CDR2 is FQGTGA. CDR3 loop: CASSYSLGGSYEQYF. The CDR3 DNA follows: TGTGCCAGCAGCTACAGCTTGGGGGGGAGCTACGAGCAGTACTTC. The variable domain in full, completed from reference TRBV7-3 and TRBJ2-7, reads GAGVSQTPSNKVTEKGKYVELRCDPISGHTALYWYRQSLGQGPEFLIYFQGTGAADDSGLPNDRFFAVRPEGSVSTLKIQRTERGDSAVYLCASSYSLGGSYEQYFGPGTRLTVT.

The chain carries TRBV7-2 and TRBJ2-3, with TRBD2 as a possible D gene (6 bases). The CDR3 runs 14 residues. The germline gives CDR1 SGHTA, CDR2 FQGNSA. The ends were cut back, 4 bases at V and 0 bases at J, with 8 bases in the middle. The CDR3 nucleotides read TGTGCCAGCAGCTCCGGGACTAGCACAGATACGCAGTATTTT. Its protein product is CASSSGTSTDTQYF.

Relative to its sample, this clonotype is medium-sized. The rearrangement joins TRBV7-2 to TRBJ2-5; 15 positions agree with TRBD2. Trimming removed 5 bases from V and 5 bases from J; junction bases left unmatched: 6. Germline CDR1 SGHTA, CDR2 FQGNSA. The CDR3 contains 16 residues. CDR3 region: CASSPRTSGRGETQYF. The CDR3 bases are TGTGCCAGCAGCCCTAGGACTAGCGGGAGGGGTGAGACCCAGTACTTC.

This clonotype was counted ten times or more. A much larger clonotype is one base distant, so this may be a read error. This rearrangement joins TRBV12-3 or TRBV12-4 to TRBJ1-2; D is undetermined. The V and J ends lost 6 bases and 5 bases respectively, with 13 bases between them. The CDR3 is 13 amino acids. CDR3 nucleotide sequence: TGTGCCAGCAGCTGCGGTCCAAAGTATGGCTACACCTTC. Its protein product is CASSCGPKYGYTF.

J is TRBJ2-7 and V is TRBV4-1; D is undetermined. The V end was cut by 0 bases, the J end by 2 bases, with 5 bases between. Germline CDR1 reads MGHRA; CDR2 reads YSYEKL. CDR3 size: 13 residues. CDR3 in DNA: TGCGCCAGCAGCCAAGATGGGACCTACGAGCAGTACTTC. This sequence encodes CASSQDGTYEQYF.

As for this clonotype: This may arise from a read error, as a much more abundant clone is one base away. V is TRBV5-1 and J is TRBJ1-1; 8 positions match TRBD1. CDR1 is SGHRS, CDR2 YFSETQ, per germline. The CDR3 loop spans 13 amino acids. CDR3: CASSLDRGTDAFF. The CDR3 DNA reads TGCGCCAGCAGCTTGGACAGGGGGACTGACGCTTTCTTT.

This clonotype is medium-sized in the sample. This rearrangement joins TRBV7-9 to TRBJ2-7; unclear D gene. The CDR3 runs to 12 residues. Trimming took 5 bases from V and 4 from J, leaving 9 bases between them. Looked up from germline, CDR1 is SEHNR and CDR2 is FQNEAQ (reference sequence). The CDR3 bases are TGTGCCAGCAGCGCCCTGGGATACGAGCAGTACTTC. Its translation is CASSALGYEQYF.

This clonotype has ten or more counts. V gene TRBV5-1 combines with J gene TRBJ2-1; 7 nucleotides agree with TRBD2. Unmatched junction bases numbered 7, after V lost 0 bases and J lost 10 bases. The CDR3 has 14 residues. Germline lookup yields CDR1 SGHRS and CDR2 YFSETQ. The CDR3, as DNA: TGCGCCAGCAGCTTGGCTGGGGGGGAGAGGGAGCAGTTCTTC. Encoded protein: CASSLAGGEREQFF.

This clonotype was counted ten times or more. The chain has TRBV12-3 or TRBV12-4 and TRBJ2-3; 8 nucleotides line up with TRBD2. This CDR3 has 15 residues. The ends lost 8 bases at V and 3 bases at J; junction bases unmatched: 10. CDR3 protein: CASFSRGGPTDTQYF. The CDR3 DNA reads TGTGCCAGCTTCTCCCGGGGGGGCCCGACAGATACGCAGTATTTT.

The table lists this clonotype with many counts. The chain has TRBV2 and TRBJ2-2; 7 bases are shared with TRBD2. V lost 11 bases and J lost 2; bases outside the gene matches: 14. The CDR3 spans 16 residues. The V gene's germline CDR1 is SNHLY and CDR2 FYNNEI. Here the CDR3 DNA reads TGTGCCCTTAACAATGGGGGGGGACTCAACACCGGGGAGCTGTTTTTT. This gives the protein CALNNGGGLNTGELFF.

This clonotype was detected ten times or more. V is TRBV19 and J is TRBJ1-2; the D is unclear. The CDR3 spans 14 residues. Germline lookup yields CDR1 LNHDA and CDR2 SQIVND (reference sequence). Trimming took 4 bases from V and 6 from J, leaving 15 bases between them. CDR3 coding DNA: TGTGCCAGTAGTACCAATTACAGAGAGAATGGCTACACCTTC. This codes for CASSTNYRENGYTF.

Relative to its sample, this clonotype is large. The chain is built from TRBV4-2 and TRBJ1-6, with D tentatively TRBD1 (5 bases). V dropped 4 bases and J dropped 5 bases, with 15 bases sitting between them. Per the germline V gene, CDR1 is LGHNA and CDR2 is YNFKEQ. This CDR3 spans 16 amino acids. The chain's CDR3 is CASSLQDRDDNSPLHF. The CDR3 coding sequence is TGTGCCAGCAGCCTACAAGATCGGGACGATAATTCACCCCTCCACTTT.

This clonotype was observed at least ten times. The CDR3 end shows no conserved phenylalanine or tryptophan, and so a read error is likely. DNA for the CDR3: TGTGCCAGCAGCGTAGGGCAGCAAGAGACCCAGTACTCC. Translating it yields CASSVGQQETQYS. The chain is built from TRBV9 and TRBJ2-5; the D is unclear. The germline V and J ends were trimmed by 0 bases and 2 bases, with 5 bases remaining between them. In germline, CDR1 is SGDLS, CDR2 YYNGEE. This CDR3 comprises 13 residues.

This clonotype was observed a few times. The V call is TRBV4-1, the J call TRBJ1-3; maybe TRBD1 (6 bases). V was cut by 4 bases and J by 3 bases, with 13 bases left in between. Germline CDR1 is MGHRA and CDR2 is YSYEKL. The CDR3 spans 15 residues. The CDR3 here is CASSRTEKGGNTIYF. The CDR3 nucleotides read TGCGCCAGCAGCCGGACAGAAAAGGGTGGAAACACCATATATTTT.

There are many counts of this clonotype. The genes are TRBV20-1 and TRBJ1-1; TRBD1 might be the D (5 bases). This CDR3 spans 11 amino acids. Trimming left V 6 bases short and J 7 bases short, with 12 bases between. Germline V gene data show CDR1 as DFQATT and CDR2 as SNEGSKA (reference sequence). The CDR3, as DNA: TGCAGTGCCACCCGGGACGGTGAAGCTTTCTTT. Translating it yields CSATRDGEAFF.

The CDR3 coding sequence is TGTGCCAGCACCAATCTAGCGGGAGTCACCGGGGAGCTGTTTTTT. Its protein is CASTNLAGVTGELFF. The V and J genes are TRBV5-8 and TRBJ2-2; TRBD2 aligns across 10 bases. The CDR3 consists of 15 residues. V shed 6 bases and J 4 bases; nucleotides not matched to a gene: 6. Germline lookup yields CDR1 SGHTS and CDR2 YDEGEE.

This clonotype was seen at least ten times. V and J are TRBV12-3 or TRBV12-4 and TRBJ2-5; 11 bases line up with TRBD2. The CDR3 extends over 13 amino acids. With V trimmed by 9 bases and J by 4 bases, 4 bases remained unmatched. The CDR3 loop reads CASQLAGVETQYF. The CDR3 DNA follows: TGTGCCAGTCAACTAGCGGGAGTAGAGACCCAGTACTTC.

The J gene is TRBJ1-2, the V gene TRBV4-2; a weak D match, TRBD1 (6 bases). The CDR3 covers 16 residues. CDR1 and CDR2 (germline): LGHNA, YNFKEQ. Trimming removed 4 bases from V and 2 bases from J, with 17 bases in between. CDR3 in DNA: TGTGCCAGCAGCCTACAAGATCGGGGGGCCAACTATGGCTACACCTTC. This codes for CASSLQDRGANYGYTF.

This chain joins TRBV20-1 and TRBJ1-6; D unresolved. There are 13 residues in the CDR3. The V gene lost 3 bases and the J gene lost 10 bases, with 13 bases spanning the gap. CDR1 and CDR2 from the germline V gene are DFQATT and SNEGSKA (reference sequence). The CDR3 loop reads CSASRARNSPLHF. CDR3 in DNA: TGCAGTGCTAGCCGTGCGCGGAACTCACCCCTCCACTTT.

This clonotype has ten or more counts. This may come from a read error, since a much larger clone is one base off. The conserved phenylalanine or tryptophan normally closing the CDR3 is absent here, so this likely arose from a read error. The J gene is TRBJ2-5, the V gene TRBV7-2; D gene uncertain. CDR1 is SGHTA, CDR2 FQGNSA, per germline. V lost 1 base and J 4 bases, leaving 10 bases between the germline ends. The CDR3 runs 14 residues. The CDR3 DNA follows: TGTGCCAGCAGCTTAGGTAGCACTGCAGAGACCCAGTACCTC. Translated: CASSLGSTAETQYL.

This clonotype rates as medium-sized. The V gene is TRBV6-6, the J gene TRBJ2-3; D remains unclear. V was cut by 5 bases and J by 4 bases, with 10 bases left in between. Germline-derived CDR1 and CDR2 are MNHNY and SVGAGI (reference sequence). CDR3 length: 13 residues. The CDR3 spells CASSESRADTQYF. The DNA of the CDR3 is TGTGCCAGCAGTGAGTCCCGTGCAGATACGCAGTATTTT.

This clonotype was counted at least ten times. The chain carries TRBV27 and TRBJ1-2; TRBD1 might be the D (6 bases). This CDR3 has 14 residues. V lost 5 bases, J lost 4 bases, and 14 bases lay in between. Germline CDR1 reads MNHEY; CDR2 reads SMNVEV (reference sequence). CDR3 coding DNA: TGTGCCAGCAGTCCCCGGGGAGGGGGCTATGGCTACACCTTC. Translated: CASSPRGGGYGYTF.

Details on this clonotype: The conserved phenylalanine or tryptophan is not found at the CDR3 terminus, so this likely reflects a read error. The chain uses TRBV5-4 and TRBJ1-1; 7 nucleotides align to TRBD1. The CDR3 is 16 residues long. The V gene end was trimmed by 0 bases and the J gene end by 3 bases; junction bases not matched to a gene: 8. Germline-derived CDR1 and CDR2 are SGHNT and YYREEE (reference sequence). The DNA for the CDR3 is TGTGCCAGCAGCTTGGAAGCCACAGGGGTGGACACTGAAGCTTTCTTG. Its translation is CASSLEATGVDTEAFL.

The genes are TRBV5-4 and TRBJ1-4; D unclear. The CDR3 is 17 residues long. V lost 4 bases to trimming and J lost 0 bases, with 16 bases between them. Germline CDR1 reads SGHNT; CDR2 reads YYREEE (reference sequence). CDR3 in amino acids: CASSPRGPDATNEKLFF. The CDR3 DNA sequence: TGTGCCAGCAGCCCGCGAGGACCGGATGCAACTAATGAAAAACTGTTTTTT.

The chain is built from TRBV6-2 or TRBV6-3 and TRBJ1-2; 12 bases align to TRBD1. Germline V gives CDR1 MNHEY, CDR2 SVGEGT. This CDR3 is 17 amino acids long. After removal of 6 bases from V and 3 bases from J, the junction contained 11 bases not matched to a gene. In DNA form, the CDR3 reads TGTGCCAGCAGCTCCGGGACAGGGGGCCAAGTCTACTATGGCTACACCTTC. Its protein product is CASSSGTGGQVYYGYTF.

CDR3 sequence reads: CASSGGAGEKLFF. Written as DNA, the CDR3 is TGTGCCAGCAGTGGGGGGGCGGGTGAAAAACTGTTTTTT. The gene calls are TRBV25-1 and TRBJ1-4; tentative D call: TRBD1 (6 bases). CDR1 is MGHDK, CDR2 SYGVNS, per germline. The ends were cut back, 4 bases at V and 7 bases at J, with 10 bases in the middle. This CDR3 contains 13 residues. Full variable domain (rest looked up from reference TRBV25-1 and TRBJ1-4): EADIYQTPRYLVIGTGKKITLECSQTMGHDKMYWYQQDPGMELHLIHYSYGVNSTEKGDLSSESTVSRIRTEHFPLTLESARPSHTSQYLCASSGGAGEKLFFGSGTQLSVL.

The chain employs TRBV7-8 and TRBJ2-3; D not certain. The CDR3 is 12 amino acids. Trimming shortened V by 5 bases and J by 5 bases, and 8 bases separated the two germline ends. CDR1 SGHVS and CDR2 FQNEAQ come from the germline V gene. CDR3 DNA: TGTGCCAGCAGCATCAGAGGAGATACGCAGTATTTT. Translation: CASSIRGDTQYF.

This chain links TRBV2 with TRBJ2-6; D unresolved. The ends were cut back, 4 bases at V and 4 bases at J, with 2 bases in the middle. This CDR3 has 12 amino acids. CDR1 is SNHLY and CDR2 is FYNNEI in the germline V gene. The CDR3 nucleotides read TGTGCCAGCAGTGGGGGGGCCAACGTCCTGACTTTC. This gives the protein CASSGGANVLTF.

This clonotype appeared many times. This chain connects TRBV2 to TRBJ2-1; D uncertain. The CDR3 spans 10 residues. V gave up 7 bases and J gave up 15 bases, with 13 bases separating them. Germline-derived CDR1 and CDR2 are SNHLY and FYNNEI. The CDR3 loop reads CASMVGSAFF. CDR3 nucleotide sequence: TGTGCCAGCATGGTGGGGTCGGCGTTCTTC.